This T cell receptor (beta chain) was recorded in a study of T cells after yellow fever vaccination. Study at large: Preparation of fractions with low cell numbers was performed using SMART-Seq v4 Ultra Low Input. Study findings and constraints: Though it reached lower strength, the secondary response hit its peak faster, day 5 versus 15. Reappearing after the booster were most of the clones from primary vaccination (roughly 95% CD4, 88% CD8). A minor fraction of clonotypes spanned both CD4 and CD8 compartments.

Points on this clonotype: What it binds is unknown.

Each CDR3 protein gets one entry after TCRdb re-called the 5' RACE reads with MiXCR. The repertoire holds about 330,000 distinct CDR3 sequences, with approximately 8% as singletons. The specimen comprised PBMCs, sampled about 41 days after the first yellow fever vaccination. The TCR comes from a young man who received the YFV17D yellow fever vaccine.

The CDR3 sequence is CASSLFSGTLVSGANVLTF. The CDR3 coding sequence is TGTGCCAGCAGCTTATTCTCGGGGACACTCGTCTCTGGGGCCAACGTCCTGACTTTC. V gene TRBV11-1 combines with J gene TRBJ2-6, with TRBD1 as a possible D gene (6 bases). Germline lookup yields CDR1 SGHAT and CDR2 FQDESV (reference sequence). CDR3 length equals 19 residues. The germline V and J ends were trimmed by 2 bases and 0 bases, with 17 bases remaining between them.